This is a list of T cell receptor beta chains from one sample in a study of CD8 T cell repertoires and HIV-1 epitope variants. Antigens for these TCRs are unknown. Some clones are missing from TCRdb's copy, which holds only in-frame ones; the method was immunoSEQ multiplex PCR. The sample has 3,500 to 5,500 clones, 70% seen once. The sequenced sample consisted of cultured CD8+ T cells derived from PBMCs. The receptors stem from a male donor with HIV. CDR3s include the opening cysteine and the closing phenylalanine or tryptophan. Fields, in order: D gene, clone size, J gene, V gene, CDR3 protein, CDR3 DNA. A D gene is named only where the DNA matches it firmly. The listing skips clone size in some rows; elsewhere it reads once, few, many or a size class.

d_call: -
clone_size: -
j_call: TRBJ2-3
v_call: TRBV7-7
cdr3_aa: CASSLEGSTDTQYF
cdr3_nt: TGTGCTAGCAGCTTGGAGGGGTCCACAGATACGCAGTATTTT

d_call: -
clone_size: -
j_call: TRBJ1-2
v_call: TRBV4-3
cdr3_aa: CASSQDETAEGYGYTF
cdr3_nt: TGCGCCAGCAGCCAAGACGAGACAGCCGAGGGCTATGGCTACACCTTC

d_call: -
clone_size: -
j_call: TRBJ1-5
v_call: TRBV7-9
cdr3_aa: CASSLGTDQPQHF
cdr3_nt: TGTGCCAGCAGCTTAGGTACAGATCAGCCCCAGCATTTT

d_call: -
clone_size: -
j_call: TRBJ2-1
v_call: TRBV6-1
cdr3_aa: CASSESPPVYNEQFF
cdr3_nt: TGTGCCAGCAGCGAATCCCCCCCAGTCTACAATGAGCAGTTCTTC

d_call: TRBD1
clone_size: -
j_call: TRBJ1-5
v_call: TRBV19
cdr3_aa: CASSVTGTGNQPQHF
cdr3_nt: TGTGCCAGTAGTGTTACCGGGACAGGGAATCAGCCCCAGCATTTT

d_call: -
clone_size: few
j_call: TRBJ1-5
v_call: TRBV10-3
cdr3_aa: CAISDRGGNQPQHF
cdr3_nt: TGTGCCATCAGTGATCGGGGTGGCAATCAGCCCCAGCATTTT

d_call: -
clone_size: -
j_call: TRBJ2-2
v_call: TRBV2
cdr3_aa: CASSEDAGGAGELFF
cdr3_nt: TGTGCCAGCAGTGAAGACGCAGGTGGGGCCGGGGAGCTGTTTTTT

d_call: -
clone_size: -
j_call: TRBJ2-7
v_call: TRBV29-1
cdr3_aa: CSVEGSSYEQYF
cdr3_nt: TGCAGCGTGGAGGGGAGTAGCTACGAGCAGTACTTC

d_call: -
clone_size: -
j_call: TRBJ2-1
v_call: TRBV29-1
cdr3_aa: CSDLTGIPYNEQFF
cdr3_nt: TGCAGCGACCTTACAGGGATCCCCTACAATGAGCAGTTCTTC

d_call: TRBD1
clone_size: once
j_call: TRBJ2-3
v_call: TRBV5-8
cdr3_aa: CASSLEGGRTDTQYF
cdr3_nt: TGTGCCAGCAGCTTGGAAGGGGGCCGCACAGATACGCAGTATTTT

d_call: TRBD1
clone_size: -
j_call: TRBJ1-2
v_call: TRBV13
cdr3_aa: CASSLNVGQQANYGYTF
cdr3_nt: TGTGCCAGCAGCTTAAATGTGGGACAGCAAGCTAACTATGGCTACACCTTC

d_call: -
clone_size: -
j_call: TRBJ1-1
v_call: TRBV13
cdr3_aa: CASSVEGYTEAFF
cdr3_nt: TGTGCCAGCAGCGTAGAGGGGTACACTGAAGCTTTCTTT

d_call: -
clone_size: once
j_call: TRBJ1-2
v_call: TRBV5-4
cdr3_aa: CASSSPAGTTYGYTF
cdr3_nt: TGTGCCAGCAGCTCGCCCGCCGGGACAACTTATGGCTACACCTTC

d_call: -
clone_size: -
j_call: TRBJ2-3
v_call: TRBV4-1
cdr3_aa: CASSQAPGRGTDTQYF
cdr3_nt: TGCGCCAGCAGCCAAGCTCCGGGGCGAGGCACAGATACGCAGTATTTT

d_call: -
clone_size: -
j_call: TRBJ1-5
v_call: TRBV5-4
cdr3_aa: CASSDHNQPQHF
cdr3_nt: TGTGCCAGCAGCGATCACAATCAGCCCCAGCATTTT

d_call: -
clone_size: -
j_call: TRBJ2-6
v_call: TRBV23-1
cdr3_aa: CASSQIAGKRYEGANVLTF
cdr3_nt: TGCGCCAGCAGTCAAATCGCAGGGAAGAGGTACGAAGGGGCCAACGTCCTGACTTTC

d_call: -
clone_size: -
j_call: TRBJ2-7
v_call: TRBV6-6
cdr3_aa: CASSYGGLGEQYF
cdr3_nt: TGTGCCAGCAGTTATGGGGGGTTGGGGGAGCAGTACTTC

d_call: TRBD1
clone_size: few
j_call: TRBJ2-7
v_call: TRBV7-3
cdr3_aa: CASSLGQYLREQYF
cdr3_nt: TGTGCCAGCAGCTTGGGACAGTACCTTCGTGAGCAGTACTTC

d_call: TRBD1
clone_size: -
j_call: TRBJ1-4
v_call: TRBV7-9
cdr3_aa: CASSFPGQPNEKLFF
cdr3_nt: TGTGCCAGCAGCTTTCCGGGACAGCCTAATGAAAAACTGTTTTTT

d_call: -
clone_size: once
j_call: TRBJ1-4
v_call: TRBV28
cdr3_aa: CASTDMGTFMIF
cdr3_nt: TGTGCCAGCACCGATATGGGGACGTTTATGATTTTT

d_call: -
clone_size: few
j_call: TRBJ1-1
v_call: TRBV29-1
cdr3_aa: CSVVLPGAKEAFF
cdr3_nt: TGCAGCGTTGTGTTACCGGGGGCTAAAGAAGCTTTCTTT

d_call: TRBD2
clone_size: -
j_call: TRBJ2-3
v_call: TRBV5-4
cdr3_aa: CASSHGTSGSLGDTQYF
cdr3_nt: TGTGCCAGCAGCCACGGGACTAGCGGGAGCTTGGGAGATACGCAGTATTTT

d_call: -
clone_size: -
j_call: TRBJ1-6
v_call: TRBV5-4
cdr3_aa: CASSHREANSPLHF
cdr3_nt: TGTGCCAGCAGCCACAGGGAGGCCAATTCACCCCTCCACTTT

d_call: TRBD1
clone_size: -
j_call: TRBJ2-4
v_call: TRBV2
cdr3_aa: CASSPTGQGGNIQYF
cdr3_nt: TGTGCCAGCAGCCCGACGGGACAGGGAGGAAACATTCAGTACTTC

d_call: -
clone_size: -
j_call: TRBJ1-1
v_call: TRBV20-1
cdr3_aa: CSVPENTEAFF
cdr3_nt: TGCAGTGTTCCGGAAAACACTGAAGCTTTCTTT

d_call: -
clone_size: once
j_call: TRBJ2-3
v_call: TRBV5-6
cdr3_aa: CASSPTRDNTDTQYF
cdr3_nt: TGTGCCAGCAGCCCAACCCGGGACAACACAGATACGCAGTATTTT

d_call: TRBD1
clone_size: -
j_call: TRBJ2-2
v_call: TRBV18
cdr3_aa: CASSPRDRDTGELFF
cdr3_nt: TGTGCCAGCTCACCCCGGGACAGGGACACCGGGGAGCTGTTTTTT

d_call: TRBD1
clone_size: few
j_call: TRBJ2-7
v_call: TRBV7-9
cdr3_aa: CASTTWDRYEQYF
cdr3_nt: TGTGCCAGCACCACTTGGGACAGATACGAGCAGTACTTC